This TCR beta chain was captured by sequencing in a study of cytomegalovirus exposure and HLA in healthy donors. Study overall: In a later analysis, the roughly 120 validation repertoires were reported to have used the same platform as the 600 to 700 first-cohort repertoires. General study findings and limits: The tendency of first-cohort TCR clusters to co-occur in the roughly 120 validation repertoires was the finding of a later analysis.

Germline V gives CDR1 MDHEN, CDR2 SYDVKM. Losses at the gene ends were 4 bases for V and 4 bases for J; bases not matched to a gene: 14. CDR3 length: 18 amino acids. Libraries were prepared by immunoSEQ multiplex PCR; TCRdb keeps only in-frame clonotypes and omits some of them. Altogether about 280,000 clones are present, over 75% being singletons, with the ten largest covering over 0.85%. From the approximately 110-subject validation cohort, which was separate from the roughly 700-subject first cohort, the donors were drawn. Points on this clone: The antigen remains undetermined.

The receptor's source is a woman in her late teens or twenties in good health and CMV-seronegative. The chain combines TRBV28 with TRBJ2-5, with 11 bases fitting TRBD2. Sequences were obtained from PBMCs. The CDR3, as DNA: TGTGCCAGCAGTTCCTCCCCCTTAGCGGGAGGGCCCTCAGAGACCCAGTACTTC. Its protein product is CASSSSPLAGGPSETQYF.